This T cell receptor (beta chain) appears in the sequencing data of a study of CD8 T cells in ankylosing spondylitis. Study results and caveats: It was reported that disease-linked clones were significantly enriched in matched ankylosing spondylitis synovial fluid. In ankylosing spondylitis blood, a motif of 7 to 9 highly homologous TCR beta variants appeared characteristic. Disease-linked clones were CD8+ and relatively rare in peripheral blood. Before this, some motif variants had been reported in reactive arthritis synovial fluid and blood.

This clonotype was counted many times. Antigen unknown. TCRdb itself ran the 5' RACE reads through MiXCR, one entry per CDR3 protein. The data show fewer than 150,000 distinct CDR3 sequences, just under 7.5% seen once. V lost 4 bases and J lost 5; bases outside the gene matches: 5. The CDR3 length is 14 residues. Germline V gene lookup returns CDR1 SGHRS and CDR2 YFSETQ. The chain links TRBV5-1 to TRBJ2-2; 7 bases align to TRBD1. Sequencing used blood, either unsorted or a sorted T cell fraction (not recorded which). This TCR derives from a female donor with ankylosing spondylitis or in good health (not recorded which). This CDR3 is CASSIMTGTGELFF. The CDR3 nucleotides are TGCGCCAGCAGCATCATGACAGGGACCGGGGAGCTGTTTTTT.